One sample yielded the 9 T cell receptor beta chains listed below, sequenced in a study of T-cell memory formation after mild COVID-19. TCRdb reprocessed the 5' RACE reads with MiXCR, giving one entry per CDR3 protein. This repertoire shows 530,000 or so distinct CDR3 sequences, roughly 17% found once; its top ten account for 8.1%. Material for sequencing was PBMCs or a T cell subset sorted from them (not recorded which). All receptors come from an adult woman who had mild COVID-19 (a few samples of this study predate the infection). Cell type and time point are not known.

Only a few counts were recorded for this clonotype. The chain joins TRBV12-3 or TRBV12-4 to TRBJ1-5; 7 positions agree with TRBD1. Trimming removed 8 bases from V and 0 bases from J; junction bases left unmatched: 16. CDR3 length: 18 residues. The CDR3 DNA is TGTGCCAGCGGGGCGAGTCAGACAGGGACTTATAGCAATCAGCCCCAGCATTTT. Translating gives CASGASQTGTYSNQPQHF.

This clonotype was counted only a few times. The chain joins TRBV20-1 to TRBJ2-1; TRBD2 aligns across 8 bases. The CDR3 has 15 amino acids. V gave up 7 bases and J gave up 6 bases; unmatched junction bases: 14. Germline CDR1 DFQATT, CDR2 SNEGSKA (reference sequence). This CDR3 reads CSGAIERLASNEQFF. CDR3 nucleotide sequence: TGCAGTGGAGCGATCGAGAGACTAGCGTCCAATGAGCAGTTCTTC.

The V and J genes are TRBV5-8 and TRBJ2-1, with 13 bases identical to TRBD2. Germline CDR1 SGHTS, CDR2 YDEGEE. Trimming removed 0 bases from V and 9 bases from J; junction bases left unmatched: 9. The CDR3 is 17 residues long. CDR3 DNA sequence: TGTGCCAGCAGCTTGGCCCCGGGACTAGCGGGACCGGGTGAGCAGTTCTTC. It yields the protein CASSLAPGLAGPGEQFF. Filled out from reference TRBV5-8 and TRBJ2-1, the complete variable domain reads EAGVTQSPTHLIKTRGQQATLRCSPISGHTSVYWYQQALGLGLQFLLWYDEGEERNRGNFPPRFSGRQFPNYSSELNVNALELEDSALYLCASSLAPGLAGPGEQFFGPGTRLTVL.

In this sample, this clonotype turned up a few times. This chain links TRBV19 with TRBJ1-2; D gene unclear. The CDR3 length is 14 residues. V shed 2 bases and J shed 3 bases, with 10 bases lying between them. CDR1 is LNHDA and CDR2 is SQIVND in the germline V gene (reference sequence). CDR3 nucleotide sequence: TGTGCCAGTAGTATAAGCAGGAGATACTATGGCTACACCTTC. Translated: CASSISRRYYGYTF.

The rearrangement uses TRBV24-1 and TRBJ2-7; D remains unclear. Germline loops: CDR1 KGHDR, CDR2 SFDVKD. The V end was cut by 5 bases, the J end by 5 bases, with 12 bases between. There are 13 residues in the CDR3. CDR3 bases: TGTGCCACCAGTGGGCCAGACGGCGACGAGCAGTACTTC. Translated, it gives CATSGPDGDEQYF.

V usage is TRBV9 and J usage is TRBJ2-5; D perhaps matches TRBD1 (6 bases). Between the trimmed V and J ends, which lost 3 bases and 4 bases, there was a span of 13 bases. CDR1 is SGDLS, CDR2 YYNGEE, per germline. This CDR3 is 14 amino acids long. The CDR3 here is CASSARGLGETQYF. As DNA, the CDR3 is TGTGCCAGCAGCGCCAGGGGCTTGGGAGAGACCCAGTACTTC.

This clonotype has only a few counts. V usage is TRBV12-3 or TRBV12-4 and J usage is TRBJ1-6; D unclear. The CDR3 has 11 amino acids. V lost 3 bases, J lost 9 bases, and 3 bases lay in between. The chain's CDR3 is CASSFGSPLHF. The CDR3 region has the DNA TGTGCCAGCAGTTTCGGTTCACCCCTCCACTTT.

V and J are TRBV9 and TRBJ1-5; TRBD1 agrees at 8 bases. Germline assignment: CDR1 SGDLS and CDR2 YYNGEE. Trimming took 4 bases from V and 5 from J; bases not matched to a gene: 8. The length of the CDR3 is 15 residues. The CDR3 is CASSPGDRLYQPQHF. The CDR3 DNA follows: TGTGCCAGCAGCCCGGGGGACAGGCTCTATCAGCCCCAGCATTTT.

A few counts support this clonotype. V is TRBV5-6 and J is TRBJ2-7; unclear D gene. Germline V CDR1 and CDR2: SGHDT, YYEEEE. This CDR3 contains 15 residues. V gave up 2 bases and J gave up 0 bases, with 12 bases separating them. This CDR3 is CASSFLGIVSYEQYF. CDR3 nucleotides: TGTGCCAGCAGCTTTCTGGGAATAGTCTCCTACGAGCAGTACTTC.